This TCR beta chain was sequenced for a study of cytomegalovirus exposure and HLA in healthy donors. There are 12 residues in the CDR3. With 4 bases removed from V and 5 bases from J, the gap between germline ends came to 9 bases. Germline CDR1 and CDR2: SGHNT and YYREEE (reference sequence). In this sample, this clone turned up a few times. The PCR ran on 60 Vbeta and 13 Jbeta primers. TCRdb's copy holds only in-frame clones and misses some; the assay was immunoSEQ multiplex PCR. This sample has 150,000 to 200,000 clones, with roughly 80% found just once. This chain links TRBV5-4 with TRBJ1-1; D remains ambiguous. The sequence was obtained from a woman aged 18 to 35 in good health and CMV-seronegative. Sequencing input: PBMCs. CDR3 sequence reads: CASSRGGTEAFF. The CDR3 DNA sequence: TGTGCCAGCAGCCGTGGAGGAACTGAAGCTTTCTTT. The full variable domain, its missing parts supplied by reference TRBV5-4 and TRBJ1-1, is ETGVTQSPTHLIKTRGQQVTLRCSSQSGHNTVSWYQQALGQGPQFIFQYYREEENGRGNFPPRFSGLQFPNYSSELNVNALELDDSALYLCASSRGGTEAFFGQGTRLTVV.